These 9 T cell receptor beta chains share one sample of origin, sequenced in a study of tumor-infiltrating lymphocytes in primary liver carcinoma. With around 490 ng total RNA as template and a constant-region primer, TCR beta cDNA was made. Employing slightly modified ARM-PCR, three nested multiplex PCR rounds were run, and these gave rise to the TCR beta libraries. Rounds one and two of PCR, each of roughly 10 cycles, were primed with TRBV1-TRBV30 forward primers and a C-beta reverse primer. TCRdb redid the calling of the multiplex PCR reads with MiXCR, one entry per CDR3 protein. The sample records 90,000 to 150,000 distinct CDR3 sequences, less than 75% being singletons. From roughly 18-30 mg of unsorted bulk tissue, DNA and RNA were co-extracted together. Material for sequencing was tumor-adjacent normal liver tissue. These receptors were taken from a woman aged 60-75 years with primary liver carcinoma and hepatitis B virus infection.

This clonotype was seen only a few times. Compared with germline, one end of the junction differs, possibly owing to a read error. The rearrangement links TRBV11-3 to TRBJ2-2; D possibly corresponds to TRBD2 (6 bases). The CDR3 spans 15 residues. Germline V gene sequence: CDR1 SGHNT, CDR2 YENEEA. The DNA for the CDR3 is TGTGCCAGTAGCGGTAGGCAGTGGTCGACCCGGGAGCTGTTATTT. Protein product: CASSGRQWSTRELLF.

Concerning this clonotype: A much larger clone is a single base away; this may be a read error. V usage is TRBV28 and J usage is TRBJ2-3; TRBD2 matches at 8 bases. The CDR3 extends over 15 amino acids. With V trimmed by 6 bases and J by 4 bases, 9 bases remained unmatched. Germline loops: CDR1 MDHEN, CDR2 SYDVKM. The CDR3 bases are TGTGCCAGCAGCCGGATTAGCGGGACCTCAGATACGCAGTATTTT. Translation: CASSRISGTSDTQYF.

This clonotype was seen only a few times. In DNA, the CDR3 is TGTGCCAGCAGCCGCGGACAGTTGAACACTGAAGCTTTCTTT. Its protein product is CASSRGQLNTEAFF. The chain carries TRBV2 and TRBJ1-1, with D maybe TRBD1 (6 bases). CDR3 length equals 14 residues. The germline gives CDR1 SNHLY, CDR2 FYNNEI. Trimming removed 6 bases from V and 0 bases from J, with 11 bases in between.

A remark on this clonotype: This may arise from a read error, as a much more abundant clone is one base away. The chain links TRBV7-9 to TRBJ1-1; TRBD1 aligns across 7 bases. CDR3 length equals 13 residues. CDR1 SEHNR and CDR2 FQNEAQ come from the germline V gene (reference sequence). The CDR3 DNA follows: TGTACCAGCAGCAAAGGGCAGGGGGCTGAAGCTTTCTTT. This gives the protein CTSSKGQGAEAFF.

Worth noting for this clonotype: A much larger clone sits a single nucleotide away, making a read error possible. The chain carries TRBV11-2 and TRBJ2-2; D is unresolved. The V gene's germline CDR1 is SGHAT and CDR2 FQNNGV. V gave up 6 bases and J gave up 4 bases, with 15 bases separating them. CDR3 length: 15 amino acids. CDR3 nucleotide sequence: TGTGCCAGCAGTCTGGACGAGAGCCCCACCGGGGAGCTGTTTTTT. Translating gives CASSLDESPTGELFF. The full variable domain, with the rest looked up from reference TRBV11-2 and TRBJ2-2, is EAGVAQSPRYKIIEKRQSVAFWCNPISGHATLYWYQQILGQGPKLLIQFQNNGVVDDSQLPKDRFSAERLKGVDSTLKIQPAKLEDSAVYLCASSLDESPTGELFFGEGSRLTVL.

About this clonotype: Relative to the germline gene, one junction end is altered; a read error may explain this. The V call is TRBV6-6, the J call TRBJ1-6; 7 bases are shared with TRBD1. Germline assignment: CDR1 MNHNY and CDR2 SVGAGI (reference sequence). The CDR3 extends over 15 amino acids. CDR3 loop: CVSSYQTGEHSPLHF. CDR3 DNA sequence: TGTGTCAGCAGTTACCAAACAGGGGAGCACTCACCCCTCCACTTT.

Comments on this clonotype: At one end, the junction sequence differs from germline, possibly due to a read error. V usage is TRBV6-1 and J usage is TRBJ2-7, with D possibly being TRBD2 (7 bases). CDR1 and CDR2 from the germline V gene are MNHNS and SASEGT. The CDR3 consists of 20 residues. In DNA, the CDR3 is TGTGCCAGCAATGAAGCCGCTGGCCGGGGGGCCAGTTTGGGCCGCTACGAGCAGTACTTC. Translating it yields CASNEAAGRGASLGRYEQYF.

Of note for this clonotype: A much larger clonotype is one base distant, so this may be a read error. The V and J genes are TRBV5-1 and TRBJ2-7, with D possibly matching TRBD2 (5 bases). In germline, CDR1 is SGHRS, CDR2 YFSETQ. The CDR3 contains 14 residues. V gave up 0 bases and J gave up 3 bases, with 10 bases separating them. The CDR3 loop is CASSLGVAGYEQYF. Here the CDR3 DNA reads TGCGCCAGCAGCTTGGGGGTCGCGGGCTACGAGCAGTACTTC.

About this clonotype: Possible read error: a much larger clone is one base away. The chain employs TRBV5-4 and TRBJ1-2; TRBD1 might be the D (5 bases). The CDR3 sequence is 14 residues long. The germline V gene encodes CDR1 SGHNT and CDR2 YYREEE (reference sequence). The CDR3 spells CVSSLARQIYGYTF. In nucleotides, the CDR3 is TGTGTCAGCAGCTTGGCGCGACAGATCTATGGCTACACCTTC.